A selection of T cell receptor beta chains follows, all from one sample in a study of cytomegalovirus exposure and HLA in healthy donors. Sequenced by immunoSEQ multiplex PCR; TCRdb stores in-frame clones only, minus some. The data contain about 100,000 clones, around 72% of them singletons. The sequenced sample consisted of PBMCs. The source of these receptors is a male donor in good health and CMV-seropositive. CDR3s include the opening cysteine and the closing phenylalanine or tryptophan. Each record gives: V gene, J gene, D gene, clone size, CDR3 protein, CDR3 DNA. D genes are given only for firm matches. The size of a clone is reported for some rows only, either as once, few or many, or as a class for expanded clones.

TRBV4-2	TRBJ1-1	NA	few	CASKQPLGNTEAFF	TGTGCCAGCAAACAGCCTCTGGGGAACACTGAAGCTTTCTTT
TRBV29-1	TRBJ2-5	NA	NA	CSVGRKGWRETQYF	TGCAGCGTTGGACGAAAGGGGTGGAGAGAGACCCAGTACTTC
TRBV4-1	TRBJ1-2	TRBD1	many	CASSPWDRGWGYTF	TGCGCCAGCAGCCCTTGGGACAGGGGTTGGGGCTACACCTTC
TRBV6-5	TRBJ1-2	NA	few	CASSYSPAPRGGYTF	TGTGCCAGCAGTTACTCCCCCGCCCCCCGAGGGGGCTACACCTTC
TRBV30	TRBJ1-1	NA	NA	CAWSVTSMNTEAFF	TGTGCCTGGAGTGTAACAAGTATGAACACTGAAGCTTTCTTT
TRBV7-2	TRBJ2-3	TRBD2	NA	CASSLGKRGGTDTQYF	TGTGCCAGCAGCTTAGGGAAACGGGGGGGCACAGATACGCAGTATTTT
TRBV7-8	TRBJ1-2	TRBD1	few	CASSPLQGAGYGYTF	TGTGCCAGCAGCCCCTTACAGGGGGCCGGGTATGGCTACACCTTC
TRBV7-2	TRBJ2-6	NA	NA	CASSFPRRGANVLTF	TGTGCCAGCAGCTTCCCGCGGAGGGGGGCCAACGTCCTGACTTTC
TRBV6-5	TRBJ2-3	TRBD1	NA	CASSSDRDRVSPTQYF	TGTGCCAGCAGTTCAGACAGGGACAGGGTTTCTCCTACGCAGTATTTT
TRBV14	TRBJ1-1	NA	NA	CASSQDISGEAFF	TGTGCCAGCAGCCAAGATATTTCGGGGGAAGCTTTCTTT
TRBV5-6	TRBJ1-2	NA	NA	CASSLERWGAEVYGYTF	TGTGCCAGCAGCTTGGAAAGGTGGGGAGCCGAGGTCTATGGCTACACCTTC
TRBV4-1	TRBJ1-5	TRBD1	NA	CASSQILRKQGQGSDRNQPQHF	TGCGCCAGCAGCCAAATTCTTCGGAAGCAGGGACAGGGGAGTGATCGCAATCAGCCCCAGCATTTT
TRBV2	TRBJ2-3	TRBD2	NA	CASSATGTRKGDTQYF	TGTGCCAGCAGTGCCACCGGGACTAGGAAGGGAGATACGCAGTATTTT
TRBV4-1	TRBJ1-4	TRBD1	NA	CASSPGQGRNEKLFF	TGCGCCAGCAGCCCCGGACAGGGGCGGAATGAAAAACTGTTTTTT
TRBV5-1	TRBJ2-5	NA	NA	CASSLGQIQETQYF	TGCGCCAGCAGCTTGGGGCAGATACAAGAGACCCAGTACTTC
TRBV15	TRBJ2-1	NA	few	CATSRDNRVAFF	TGTGCCACCAGCAGAGATAACAGGGTCGCGTTCTTC
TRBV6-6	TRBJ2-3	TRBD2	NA	CASTVGGSTDTQYF	TGTGCCAGCACGGTGGGGGGGAGCACAGATACGCAGTATTTT
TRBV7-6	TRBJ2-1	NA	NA	CASSFGTGGIEQFF	TGTGCCAGCAGCTTCGGGACTGGTGGAATAGAGCAGTTCTTC
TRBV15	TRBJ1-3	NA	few	CATALGGSGNTIYF	TGTGCCACCGCCTTGGGGGGAAGTGGAAACACCATATATTTT
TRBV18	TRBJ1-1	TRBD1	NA	CASSPQGQVGLTEAFF	TGTGCCAGCTCACCACAAGGACAGGTCGGCCTCACTGAAGCTTTCTTT
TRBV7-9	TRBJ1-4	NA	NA	CASSLQGYNEKLFF	TGTGCCAGCAGCTTGCAGGGCTACAATGAAAAACTGTTTTTT
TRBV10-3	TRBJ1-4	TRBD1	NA	CATQRQGGLNEKLFF	TGTGCCACCCAAAGACAGGGAGGTCTTAATGAAAAACTGTTTTTT
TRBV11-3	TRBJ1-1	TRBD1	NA	CASSSTRGRTEAFF	TGTGCCAGCAGCTCTACCAGGGGGCGCACTGAAGCTTTCTTT